One T cell receptor beta chain is described in this entry. What it recognizes is unknown. These donors counted as nominally healthy when sampled, but unrecorded immune exposures were likely. The data originate from a study of cytomegalovirus exposure and HLA in healthy donors. Regarding the study as a whole: Presence/absence analysis assumed near-uniform sequencing depth across donors. CMV serostatus was the only recorded immune exposure for donors.

The primer mix had 60 Vbeta and 13 Jbeta primers. Profiled with immunoSEQ multiplex PCR; TCRdb holds only in-frame clones, not every one. This sample yields more than 130,000 clones, of which more than 75% are seen a single time; approximately 5.1% belongs to the top ten. Sequencing was carried out using PBMCs. The TCR comes from a male donor in good health and CMV-seronegative.

CDR3 residues: CASSQDPTGDLRNTEAFF. The CDR3 DNA reads TGCGCCAGCAGCCAAGACCCCACAGGGGATCTGAGGAACACTGAAGCTTTCTTT. The V call is TRBV4-1, the J call TRBJ1-1; 7 nucleotides line up with TRBD1. In germline, CDR1 is MGHRA, CDR2 YSYEKL. V gave up 0 bases and J gave up 1 base; unmatched junction bases: 11. The length of the CDR3 is 18 residues.